Listed below are T cell receptor beta chains from one sample, sequenced in a study of T cell responses to AZD1222 COVID-19 vaccine. Some clones are missing from TCRdb's copy, which holds only in-frame ones; the method was immunoSEQ multiplex PCR. This sample has over 130,000 clones, with around nine tenths found just once. The source was peripheral blood, collected 28 days after the second AZD1222 dose. These receptor sequences come from an adult who received the AZD1222 COVID-19 vaccine. The conserved cysteine and the conserved F or W are not part of the CDR3 here.

v_gene	j_gene	CDR3aa
TRBV5-4	TRBJ2-2	ASNPGNTGELF
TRBV7-8	TRBJ2-7	ASSLVRTGPYEQY
TRBV11-3	TRBJ2-5	ASSYTSGRRETQY
TRBV6-5	TRBJ1-5	ASGVTGRD
TRBV19	TRBJ1-2	ATRQGSSGYT
TRBV5-4	TRBJ2-6	ASSLGTPGANVLT
TRBV7-7	TRBJ2-2	ASSLLAGDTSGELF
TRBV12-3/TRBV12-4	TRBJ2-3	ASSRGATDTQY
TRBV5-1	TRBJ2-5	ASSFRTSPETQY
TRBV18	TRBJ1-4	ASSPPTRDRIF
TRBV7-2	TRBJ1-1	ASSLWGPTVNTEAF
TRBV11-2	TRBJ2-5	ASSLLTSQLKETQY
TRBV6-6	TRBJ1-2	ASSYNSDGYT
TRBV10-1	TRBJ1-4	ASTLGQSPCPWSLHHNEKLF
TRBV21-1	TRBJ2-1	ASSNGTPDGEQF
TRBV28	TRBJ1-6	ASSFGGTGSESPLH
TRBV10-3	TRBJ2-1	ATAGGGYNEQF
TRBV7-6	TRBJ2-2	ASRGVAGGHGELF
TRBV4-1	TRBJ2-1	ASSQVLRDLRHEQF
TRBV11-1	TRBJ2-5	ASRRRTSGGEETQY
TRBV7-9	TRBJ1-1	ASSRIYRGKYTEAF
TRBV18	TRBJ1-4	ASSPVRGRGGEKLF
TRBV7-3	TRBJ2-2	ASSLLAGVGGELF
TRBV9	TRBJ1-2	ASERTGGNYGYT
TRBV2	TRBJ2-7	ASSEALRRTQY
TRBV2	TRBJ1-5	ASGGARGNQPQH
TRBV27	TRBJ1-1	ASSDRPTNTEAF
TRBV30	TRBJ2-2	AWSVYVSSGPGELF
TRBV5-6	TRBJ1-3	ASSGGGNTIY
TRBV7-2	TRBJ1-1	ASSSYAGTEAF
TRBV28	TRBJ1-1	ASSLDRIGEAF
TRBV5-1	TRBJ1-6	ASSFDIGPNSPLH
TRBV29-1	TRBJ2-5	SATGGKETQY
TRBV30	TRBJ1-6	AWTDRGSYNSPLH
TRBV7-2	TRBJ2-1	ASSLYAGGRYEQF
TRBV11-2	TRBJ2-3	ASSLDGGSIPTSGTDTQY
TRBV30	TRBJ2-5	AWSYASQETQY
TRBV5-4	TRBJ1-6	ASSSAINSPLH
TRBV15	TRBJ2-2	ATSRDRFGTGNTGELF
TRBV7-9	TRBJ1-3	ASSLLGQGTGNTIY
TRBV5-4	TRBJ2-3	ASSFRGGREDTQY
TRBV13	TRBJ2-6	ASSLGPRGQGRLGVPNVLT
TRBV9	TRBJ2-7	ASSVGAGISYEQY
TRBV7-2	TRBJ2-7	ASSLAMYSPYEQY
TRBV12-3/TRBV12-4	TRBJ2-2	ASSSTGELF
TRBV28	TRBJ2-3	ASPPPGGVTDTQY
TRBV7-9	TRBJ1-4	ASSLAAGGEEKLF
TRBV9	TRBJ2-3	ASSVMVGSTDTQY
TRBV10-3	TRBJ2-7	AISQDRIYEQY
TRBV6-2/TRBV6-3	TRBJ2-2	ASSPSVAASTGELF
TRBV2	TRBJ2-2	ASRLSGANTGELF
TRBV4-2	TRBJ2-7	ASSQNQGAGEYEQY
TRBV7-9	TRBJ1-1	ASSWKGQNTEAF